A single sample is the source of the 29 T cell receptor beta chains below, sequenced in a study of T cells in localized non-small cell lung cancer. The data were produced by immunoSEQ multiplex PCR, yet TCRdb's version contains in-frame clones alone and is incomplete. This sample has approximately 20,000 clones; around 89% occur once, and the top ten carry over 7.5%. The sequencing here drew on peripheral blood, taken before any cancer treatment. The receptor set was obtained from a man aged 35 to 69 with stage I lung adenocarcinoma.

CDR3 in amino acids: CASSIRASTDTQYF. The CDR3 bases are TGTGCCAGCTCAATCCGGGCGAGCACAGATACGCAGTATTTT. J is TRBJ2-3 and V is TRBV18, with D hard to call. Trimming stripped 5 bases from V and 0 bases from J, with 9 bases between. The length of the CDR3 is 14 residues. Looked up from germline, CDR1 is KGHSH and CDR2 is LQKENI.

This clone was counted a few times. The CDR3 end shows no conserved phenylalanine or tryptophan, and so a read error is likely. No DNA is shown, since the ends of the CDR3 on it are uncertain; the CDR3 is the one TCRdb lists. The gene calls are TRBV5-6 and TRBJ1-2; the table's D call of TRBD1 was not tested on the DNA. The CDR3 extends over 13 residues, inclusive of both ends. Germline CDR1 is SGHDT and CDR2 is YYEEEE. CDR3 residues: CASSASFPGTPQI.

The gene calls are TRBV5-1 and TRBJ2-3, with a possible D match to TRBD1 (7 bases). CDR1 and CDR2 from the germline V gene are SGHRS and YFSETQ. The V gene lost 7 bases and the J gene lost 6 bases, with 18 bases spanning the gap. The CDR3 is 14 amino acids. In nucleotides, the CDR3 is TGCGCCAGCGGAGGGGGCGGAGTTCGGGATACGCAGTATTTT. This gives the protein CASGGGGVRDTQYF.

The V gene is TRBV4-1, the J gene TRBJ2-2, with 7 nucleotides matching TRBD1. Per the germline V gene, CDR1 is MGHRA and CDR2 is YSYEKL. Trimming took 3 bases from V and 1 from J; bases not matched to a gene: 2. There are 15 residues in the CDR3. The chain's CDR3 is CASSQGDRNTGELFF. The CDR3, as DNA: TGCGCCAGCAGCCAGGGGGACAGGAACACCGGGGAGCTGTTTTTT.

The V call is TRBV15, the J call TRBJ1-2; no definite D call. Germline CDR1 reads LNHNV; CDR2 reads YYDKDF (reference sequence). This CDR3 region has 14 residues. Trimming removed 0 bases from V and 2 bases from J, with 7 bases in between. CDR3 bases: TGTGCCACCAGCAGAGATCGGACCAACTATGGCTACACCTTC. Amino acids: CATSRDRTNYGYTF.

The V call is TRBV5-1, the J call TRBJ2-7, with 9 bases lining up with TRBD2. CDR1 is SGHRS, CDR2 YFSETQ, per germline. This CDR3 has 16 amino acids. The V segment lost 0 bases and the J segment 1 base; nucleotides outside the gene matches: 5. This CDR3 is CASSLGPSGVSYEQYF. DNA for the CDR3: TGCGCCAGCAGCTTGGGTCCTAGCGGGGTATCCTACGAGCAGTACTTC.

CDR3 amino acids: CASSLEVDTQYF. CDR3 nucleotide sequence: TGCGCCAGCAGCTTGGAGGTAGATACGCAGTATTTT. The J gene is TRBJ2-3, the V gene TRBV5-1; D is unresolved. Germline V gene data show CDR1 as SGHRS and CDR2 as YFSETQ. Trimming pared 0 bases from V and 5 bases from J, leaving 4 bases between. This CDR3 contains 12 residues.

In its sample, this clone was seen once. The genes are TRBV7-3 and TRBJ2-1; D gene uncertain. Trimming shortened V by 4 bases and J by 4 bases, and 8 bases separated the two germline ends. Germline loops: CDR1 SGHTA, CDR2 FQGTGA. The CDR3 sequence is 13 residues long. The CDR3 protein is CASSSTQYNEQFF. DNA of the CDR3: TGTGCCAGCAGCTCGACACAATACAATGAGCAGTTCTTC.

The chain is built from TRBV12-5 and TRBJ2-3; 7 nucleotides agree with TRBD1. This CDR3 region has 16 residues. CDR1 is LGHNT and CDR2 is FRNRAP in the germline V gene. V was pared by 0 bases and J by 2 bases, with 5 bases of the junction left unmatched. The CDR3 DNA reads as TGTGCTAGTGGTTTGGTAGGGGGCGCGGACACAGATACGCAGTATTTT. Protein: CASGLVGGADTDTQYF.

The J gene is TRBJ2-3, the V gene TRBV11-3; 7 positions match TRBD1. V lost 5 bases to trimming and J lost 2 bases; unmatched junction nucleotides: 7. The CDR3 totals 15 residues. CDR1 and CDR2 from the germline V gene are SGHNT and YENEEA. The CDR3 here is CASSAGDRATDTQYF. For the CDR3, the DNA is TGTGCCAGCAGCGCTGGTGACAGGGCCACAGATACGCAGTATTTT. Full variable domain (missing parts from reference TRBV11-3 and TRBJ2-3): EAGVVQSPRYKIIEKKQPVAFWCNPISGHNTLYWYLQNLGQGPELLIRYENEEAVDDSQLPKDRFSAERLKGVDSTLKIQPAELGDSAVYLCASSAGDRATDTQYFGPGTRLTVL.

The chain has TRBV20-1 and TRBJ1-1; D unresolved. V was shortened by 6 bases and J by 1 base, with 6 bases between the two germline ends. Germline V gene data show CDR1 as DFQATT and CDR2 as SNEGSKA (reference sequence). CDR3 length equals 11 residues. CDR3 protein: CSAKENTEAFF. In DNA form, the CDR3 reads TGCAGTGCCAAAGAGAACACTGAAGCTTTCTTT.

The chain carries TRBV6-1 and TRBJ2-1; 7 bases agree with TRBD2. The trim removed 7 bases at V and 5 bases at J, leaving 8 bases unmatched. CDR1 and CDR2 (germline): MNHNS, SASEGT. The CDR3 length is 14 residues. CDR3 residues: CASKLGLPNNEQFF. The DNA of the CDR3 is TGTGCCAGCAAACTGGGACTACCTAACAATGAGCAGTTCTTC.

The chain combines TRBV9 with TRBJ1-1; TRBD1 might be the D (5 bases). Germline V gene lookup returns CDR1 SGDLS and CDR2 YYNGEE. There are 15 residues in the CDR3. The ends were cut back, 0 bases at V and 0 bases at J, with 9 bases in the middle. The CDR3 DNA follows: TGTGCCAGCAGCGTAGCCGGGACGCTGAACACTGAAGCTTTCTTT. Protein: CASSVAGTLNTEAFF.

This clone was seen once. The chain carries TRBV6-6 and TRBJ1-5; D is ambiguous. V lost 0 bases and J 2 bases, leaving 8 bases between the germline ends. The CDR3 spans 15 residues. Germline CDR1 is MNHNY and CDR2 is SVGAGI (reference sequence). The CDR3 coding sequence is TGTGCCAGCAGTTACTCGAGTAGGGGCAATCAGCCCCAGCATTTT. It specifies CASSYSSRGNQPQHF.

The chain combines TRBV10-1 with TRBJ1-1; D uncertain. The CDR3 consists of 12 residues. CDR1 is WNHNN, CDR2 SYGVQD, per germline (reference sequence). V shed 0 bases and J shed 6 bases, with 5 bases lying between them. CDR3 nucleotide sequence: TGCGCCAGCAGTGAGTCCGGGGCTGAAGCTTTCTTT. Residues: CASSESGAEAFF.

This clone was seen only once. The gene calls are TRBV28 and TRBJ1-2; 7 bases are a match to TRBD1. CDR3 length equals 13 residues. Germline V gene sequence: CDR1 MDHEN, CDR2 SYDVKM. V was clipped by 3 bases and J by 4 bases; unmatched bases: 2. Written as DNA, the CDR3 is TGTGCCAGCAGTTTGACAGGGACCTATGGCTACACCTTC. Its protein product is CASSLTGTYGYTF.

J is TRBJ1-1 and V is TRBV7-9; D unclear. CDR3 length: 15 residues. Germline assignment: CDR1 SEHNR and CDR2 FQNEAQ (reference sequence). The V and J ends lost 1 base and 4 bases respectively, with 13 bases between them. The CDR3, as DNA: TGTGCCAGCAGCTTAGTCGCCCGAGGCGGCACTGAAGCTTTCTTT. This sequence encodes CASSLVARGGTEAFF. Full variable domain (missing parts from reference TRBV7-9 and TRBJ1-1): DTGVSQNPRHKITKRGQNVTFRCDPISEHNRLYWYRQTLGQGPEFLTYFQNEAQLEKSRLLSDRFSAERPKGSFSTLEIQRTEQGDSAMYLCASSLVARGGTEAFFGQGTRLTVV.

This rearrangement joins TRBV11-2 to TRBJ2-1; D might be TRBD1 or TRBD2, each matching 6 bases. The CDR3 is 14 residues long. V was cut by 8 bases and J by 1 base, with 12 bases left in between. The germline V gene has CDR1 SGHAT and CDR2 FQNNGV. CDR3 DNA sequence: TGTGCCAGCTTAGGGGGGCCGTCCTACAATGAGCAGTTCTTC. Translation: CASLGGPSYNEQFF.

Only a few counts were recorded for this clone. The genes are TRBV2 and TRBJ1-2; TRBD1 matches at 10 bases. The CDR3 runs to 13 residues. Losses at the gene ends were 11 bases for V and 4 bases for J; bases not matched to a gene: 7. Per the germline V gene, CDR1 is SNHLY and CDR2 is FYNNEI. The CDR3 loop is CAGQGERGYGYTF. The CDR3 coding sequence is TGTGCCGGACAGGGGGAAAGGGGCTATGGCTACACCTTC.

The CDR3 nucleotides read TGTGCCAGCAGCAAACGGTTGGAGGCTGCTAACTATGGCTACACCTTC. This translates into CASSKRLEAANYGYTF. The chain couples TRBV21-1 to TRBJ1-2. TRBV21-1 is reported as a pseudogene. The CDR3 has 16 residues.

The chain employs TRBV30 and TRBJ2-1; 7 bases align to TRBD1. Trimming cost V 2 bases and J 7 bases; bases outside gene matches: 8. Germline CDR1 is GTSNPN and CDR2 is SVGIG (reference sequence). The length of the CDR3 is 14 residues. CDR3 DNA: TGTGCCTGGAGTCGGGGACAGATTTTTAATGAGCAGTTCTTC. Its protein is CAWSRGQIFNEQFF.

This rearrangement joins TRBV7-9 to TRBJ2-1; D not resolved. Trimming stripped 5 bases from V and 4 bases from J, with 9 bases between. The CDR3 consists of 13 residues. The germline V gene has CDR1 SEHNR and CDR2 FQNEAQ (reference sequence). Here the CDR3 DNA reads TGTGCCAGCAGCCCCCCTCGTTACAATGAGCAGTTCTTC. It translates to CASSPPRYNEQFF.

This chain links TRBV6-1 with TRBJ1-3, with D hard to call. Trimming stripped 6 bases from V and 4 bases from J, with 10 bases between. Germline CDR1 reads MNHNS; CDR2 reads SASEGT. The CDR3 covers 13 residues. The CDR3 DNA follows: TGTGCCAGCAGGACTCCTGCCGGAAACACCATATATTTT. Its protein is CASRTPAGNTIYF.

V and J are TRBV6-5 and TRBJ1-5; 9 positions match TRBD1. Germline assignment: CDR1 MNHEY and CDR2 SVGAGI. The CDR3 length is 15 residues. V trimming: 2 bases; J trimming: 4 bases; junction bases outside the gene matches: 3. This CDR3 is CASSYGQGRNQPQHF. The CDR3 DNA sequence: TGTGCCAGCAGTTACGGACAGGGGCGAAATCAGCCCCAGCATTTT.

The CDR3 loop is CASSSAGGREQYF. The CDR3, as DNA: TGTGCCAGCAGCTCCGCCGGAGGACGCGAGCAGTACTTC. V and J are TRBV7-2 and TRBJ2-7; TRBD2 is a possible D gene (5 bases). Trimming took 4 bases from V and 6 from J, leaving 13 bases between them. Germline values: CDR1 SGHTA, CDR2 FQGNSA. The CDR3 has 13 amino acids.

V is TRBV7-2 and J is TRBJ2-3; TRBD2 is a possible D gene (6 bases). The CDR3 loop spans 15 amino acids. The germline CDR1 and CDR2 sequences are SGHTA and FQGNSA. The ends were cut back, 3 bases at V and 2 bases at J, with 12 bases in the middle. The CDR3 sequence: CASSFAGWYTDTQYF. CDR3 DNA sequence: TGTGCCAGCAGCTTCGCGGGATGGTACACAGATACGCAGTATTTT.

V gene TRBV4-1 combines with J gene TRBJ1-2, with D possibly being TRBD1 (5 bases). The CDR3 has 15 residues. Germline values: CDR1 MGHRA, CDR2 YSYEKL. V lost 4 bases to trimming and J lost 1 base, with 13 bases between them. CDR3 region: CASSRQNQGNYGYTF. In DNA form, the CDR3 reads TGCGCCAGCAGCCGACAGAATCAGGGTAACTATGGCTACACCTTC.

Only one count was recorded for this clone. The chain links TRBV4-1 to TRBJ2-1; possibly TRBD1 or TRBD2 for D (5 bases each). Germline CDR1 reads MGHRA; CDR2 reads YSYEKL. Between the trimmed V and J ends, which lost 6 bases and 5 bases, there was a span of 11 bases. This CDR3 is 13 amino acids long. The CDR3: CASSVRENNEQFF. For the CDR3, the DNA is TGCGCCAGCAGTGTCAGGGAGAACAATGAGCAGTTCTTC.

The chain is built from TRBV18 and TRBJ2-7, with 7 nucleotides matching TRBD1. CDR1 is KGHSH and CDR2 is LQKENI in the germline V gene. The V segment lost 3 bases and the J segment 1 base; nucleotides outside the gene matches: 0. The CDR3 extends over 13 amino acids. The CDR3 is CASSPDRSYEQYF. As DNA, the CDR3 is TGTGCCAGCTCACCGGACAGGTCCTACGAGCAGTACTTC. Based on the CDR3 plus reference TRBV18 and TRBJ2-7, the full variable domain is NAGVMQNPRHLVRRRGQEARLRCSPMKGHSHVYWYRQLPEEGLKFMVYLQKENIIDESGMPKERFSAEFPKEGPSILRIQQVVRGDSAAYFCASSPDRSYEQYFGPGTRLTVT.